The present T cell receptor beta chain was sequenced within a study of memory CD4+ T cells and cytomegalovirus serostatus. Original analysis: Out-of-frame sequences were removed, leaving a few million distinct TCRbeta sequences. Here immunoSEQ multiplex PCR was the method, and the copy in TCRdb shows in-frame clones only, minus some. V, J and clone size reflect that table, while D and trimming were determined from the DNA. The table records tens of thousands of clones, 75% to 80% of them present only once. The sort gate was single viable CD3+CD4+CD8-CD45RO+ cells for memory CD4+ T cells. CD4+ T cells were isolated by positive magnetic selection. V gave up 7 bases and J gave up 0 bases, with 16 bases separating them. This CDR3 contains 15 residues. CDR1 MDHEN and CDR2 SYDVKM come from the germline V gene.

The source is an adult in good health and CMV-seronegative. The rearrangement links TRBV28 to TRBJ2-7; the D gene could be TRBD1 or TRBD2 (5 bases each). The sequenced material came from memory CD4+ T cells from blood. As DNA, the CDR3 is TGTGCCAGCATCGACGCCGGGACGTCCTCCTACGAGCAGTACTTC. Translation gives CASIDAGTSSYEQYF. The complete variable domain, with remaining parts taken from reference TRBV28 and TRBJ2-7, reads DVKVTQSSRYLVKRTGEKVFLECVQDMDHENMFWYRQDPGLGLRLIYFSYDVKMKEKGDIPEGYSVSREKKERFSLILESASTNQTSMYLCASIDAGTSSYEQYFGPGTRLTVT.